The sequence of this T cell receptor beta chain was determined in a study of breast tumors, draining lymph nodes, adjacent tissues. Breast cancer patients provided tissue from their axillary draining lymph nodes. This clonotype was counted at least ten times. Its specificity is unknown. Whole-study results and caveats: Compared with basal-like, luminal-like tumors shared significantly more repertoire with nontumor tissue.

TCRdb independently ran MiXCR on the multiplex PCR reads; one entry per CDR3 protein. The profile covers under 150,000 distinct CDR3 sequences, with 20% to 25% appearing a single time and roughly 2.2% taken by the ten largest. The V end was cut by 6 bases, the J end by 4 bases, with 17 bases between. The germline CDR1 and CDR2 sequences are DFQATT and SNEGSKA (reference sequence). This CDR3 comprises 14 residues. This chain uses TRBV20-1 with TRBJ2-3; perhaps D is TRBD1 or TRBD2 (5 bases each). The material sequenced was axillary lymph node tissue. The receptor was isolated from a female donor with breast cancer. Some clones in this sample may be carry-over from other donors' samples. This CDR3 reads CSATLGAGSDTQYF. CDR3 DNA sequence: TGCAGTGCCACGTTAGGGGCGGGTTCAGATACGCAGTATTTT.